This TCR beta chain was sequenced in a study of T cells expressing NK-cell markers. Concerning this clonotype: Antigen: not known.

The TCR beta cDNA came from 5'RACE template switching with UMIs. Using the 5' RACE reads, TCRdb records one entry per CDR3 protein without DNA. The sample includes under 600,000 distinct CDR3 sequences. Per germline, CDR1 SGHVS and CDR2 FNYEAQ. The CDR3 extends over 14 amino acids. Study-wide results and caveats: Whether expanded NKG2C+ T cell clones were HCMV specific stayed uncertain. In roughly six donors, dominant NKG2C+ clonotypes were roughly 1.0-8% of CD8+ T cells.

This sequence originates from a woman aged 45-60 years in good health. The rearrangement uses TRBV7-6 and TRBJ2-2; TCRdb's assignment of TRBD2 cannot be checked, as there is no DNA. Sequencing was done on a sample of blood T cells: a sorted CD56 or NKG2C T cell subset, CD4+ or CD8+ T cells, or bulk PBMC T cells (not recorded which). The CDR3 loop is CASRGLAGAGELFF.